This TCR beta chain was identified in a study of blood T cell repertoires in COVID-19. The wider study: COVID-19 samples from acute and convalescent phases originated in the United States, Italy and Spain.

This CDR3 is built from 14 residues. The V end lost 8 bases, the J end lost 7 bases, and 20 bases lay between the germline ends. CDR1 SNHLY and CDR2 FYNNEI come from the germline V gene. Exposed enrollees had met someone with a PCR-confirmed or clinician-diagnosed COVID-19 case at some point within the 2 weeks before study entry. The repertoire was sequenced with immunoSEQ multiplex PCR; TCRdb's copy has only in-frame clones and lacks some. Seen here are some 190,000 clones, 60% to 80% observed once, and the top ten hold about 15%. The chain couples TRBV2 to TRBJ2-5, with D unclear. Sequencing was carried out using PBMCs or T cells enriched from blood (not recorded which). The sequence was collected from a man aged 60-69 years who had been exposed to COVID-19. This chain's CDR3 is CASGALVQPGTQYF. The CDR3 DNA reads TGTGCCAGCGGAGCTTTAGTTCAACCTGGGACCCAGTACTTC.